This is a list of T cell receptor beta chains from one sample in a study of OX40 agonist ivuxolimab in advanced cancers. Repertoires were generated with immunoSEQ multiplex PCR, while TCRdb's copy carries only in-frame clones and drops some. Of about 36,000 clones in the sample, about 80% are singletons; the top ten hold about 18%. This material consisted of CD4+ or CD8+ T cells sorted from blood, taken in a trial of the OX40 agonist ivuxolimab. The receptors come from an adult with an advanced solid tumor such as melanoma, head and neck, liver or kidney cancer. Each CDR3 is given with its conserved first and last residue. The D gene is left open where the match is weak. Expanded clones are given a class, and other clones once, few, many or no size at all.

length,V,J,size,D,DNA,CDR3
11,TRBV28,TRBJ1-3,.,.,TGTGCCAGCAGTAGAAGAAACACCATATATTTT,CASSRRNTIYF
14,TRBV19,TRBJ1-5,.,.,TGTGCCAGTAGTATAGACAGGGTCAATCAGCCCCAGCATTTT,CASSIDRVNQPQHF
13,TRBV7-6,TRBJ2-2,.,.,TGTGCCAGCAGCAAGTATGACACCGGGGAGCTGTTTTTT,CASSKYDTGELFF
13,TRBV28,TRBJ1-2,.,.,TGTGCCAGCAGTTATGGACTAATCTATGGCTACACCTTC,CASSYGLIYGYTF
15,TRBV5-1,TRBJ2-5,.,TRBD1,TGCGCCAGCAGCTTTAAAGGGGGCGGCCAAGAGACCCAGTACTTC,CASSFKGGGQETQYF
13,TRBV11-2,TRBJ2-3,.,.,TGTGCCAGCAGCTCCGGGTTGAGGGATACGCAGTATTTT,CASSSGLRDTQYF
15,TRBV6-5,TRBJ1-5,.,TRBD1,TGTGCCAGCAGTTATGGACAGGGAGGCAATCAGCCCCAGCATTTT,CASSYGQGGNQPQHF
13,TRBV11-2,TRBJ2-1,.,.,TGTGCCAGCAGCTCCCCTATGTACAATGAGCAGTTCTTC,CASSSPMYNEQFF
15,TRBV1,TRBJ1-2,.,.,TGCACCAGCAGCCATCCCTCGTGGGGGGCGCGGGGCTACACCTTC,CTSSHPSWGARGYTF
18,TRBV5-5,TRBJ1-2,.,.,TGTGCCAGCAGCTTGGTCGTCGGGCAGTTTCTTGCGCGTGATGGCTACACCTTC,CASSLVVGQFLARDGYTF
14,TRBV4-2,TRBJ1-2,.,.,TGTGCCAGCAGCCCGAAGACGGCCCGCTATGGCTACACCTTC,CASSPKTARYGYTF
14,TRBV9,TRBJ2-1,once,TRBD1,TGTGCCAGCAGTGGGACAGGGGGTATGAATGAGCAGTTCTTC,CASSGTGGMNEQFF
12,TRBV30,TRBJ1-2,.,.,TGTGCCTGGAGTTGGCAGTACTATGGCTACACCTTC,CAWSWQYYGYTF
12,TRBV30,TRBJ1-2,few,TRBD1,TGTGCCGGCAGGGGGGCGGACTATGGCTACACCTTC,CAGRGADYGYTF
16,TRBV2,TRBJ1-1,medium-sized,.,TGTGCCAGCAGTAACCCCGGGCAGGGTCTGGACACTGAAGCTTTCTTT,CASSNPGQGLDTEAFF
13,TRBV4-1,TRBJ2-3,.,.,TGCGCCACCGAACGCCCAGGTGAAGATACGCAGTATTTT,CATERPGEDTQYF
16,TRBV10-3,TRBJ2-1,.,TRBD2,TGTGCCATCAGAGGACTAGCGGGGGAGCCCCTAGATGAGCAGTTCTTC,CAIRGLAGEPLDEQFF
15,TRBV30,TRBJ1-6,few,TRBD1,TGTGCCTGGAGACCAGGGGGGGGTGGTAATTCACCCCTCCACTTT,CAWRPGGGGNSPLHF
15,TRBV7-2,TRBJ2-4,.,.,TGTGCCAGCAGCCACAGTCGTTTAGCCAAAAACATTCAGTACTTC,CASSHSRLAKNIQYF
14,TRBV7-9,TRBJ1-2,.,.,TGTGCCAGCAGCCCGACGACAGTGAGCTATGGCTACACCTTC,CASSPTTVSYGYTF
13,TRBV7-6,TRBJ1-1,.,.,TGTGCCAGCAGCTTAGAGTATTTCGGGGAAGCTTTCTTT,CASSLEYFGEAFF
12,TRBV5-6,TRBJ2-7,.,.,TGTGCCAGCAGCGCCGGAACTCCCGAGCAGTACTTC,CASSAGTPEQYF
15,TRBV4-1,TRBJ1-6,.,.,TGCGCCAGCAGCCAAGGACCCTCCTATAATTCACCCCTCCACTTT,CASSQGPSYNSPLHF
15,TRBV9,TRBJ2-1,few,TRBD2,TGTGCCAGCAGCGAGCGACTAGCACCTTACAATGAGCAGTTCTTC,CASSERLAPYNEQFF
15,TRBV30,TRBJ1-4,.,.,TGTGCCTGGAGTGGGGGGACCACAACTAATGAAAAACTGTTTTTT,CAWSGGTTTNEKLFF
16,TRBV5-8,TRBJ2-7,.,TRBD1,TGTGCCAGCATCCCTACCGGGACAGAGTTCTCCTACGAGCAGTACTTC,CASIPTGTEFSYEQYF
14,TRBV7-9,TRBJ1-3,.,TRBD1,TGTGCCAGCAGCTCGACAGGGTCTGGAAACACCATATATTTT,CASSSTGSGNTIYF
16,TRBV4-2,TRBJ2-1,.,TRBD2,TGTGCCAGCAGCGCACCCGGGACTAGCGGTTACAATGAGCAGTTCTTC,CASSAPGTSGYNEQFF
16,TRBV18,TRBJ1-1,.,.,TGTGCCAGCTCATTCATCCCCGGAGAGAAGGACACTGAAGCTTTCTTT,CASSFIPGEKDTEAFF
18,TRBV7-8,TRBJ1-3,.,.,TGTGCCAGCAGCCCTAGGTCGGGGAGCTCCATCTCTGGAAACACCATATATTTT,CASSPRSGSSISGNTIYF
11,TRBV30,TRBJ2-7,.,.,TGTGCCTGGAGTATTTCCTACGAGCAGTACTTC,CAWSISYEQYF
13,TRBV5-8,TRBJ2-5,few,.,TGTGCCAGCAGCCCTAGAAACCAAGAGACCCAGTACTTC,CASSPRNQETQYF
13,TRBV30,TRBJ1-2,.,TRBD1,TGTGCCTGGAGTGGCTGGACAGGGGGTGGCTACACCTTC,CAWSGWTGGGYTF
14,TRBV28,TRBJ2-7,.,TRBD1,TGTGCCAGCAGTTCAGAGGACAGGGCCTACGAGCAGTACTTC,CASSSEDRAYEQYF
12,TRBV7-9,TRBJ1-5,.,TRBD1,TGTGCCAGCAGCTCAGGGGGCAGGCCCCAGCATTTT,CASSSGGRPQHF
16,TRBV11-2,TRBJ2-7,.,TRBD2,TGTGCCAGCAGCCCAAGGAGCGGGGGGGCCTCCTACGAGCAGTACTTC,CASSPRSGGASYEQYF
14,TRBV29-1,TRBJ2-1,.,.,TGCAGCGCCGGGCCGCTAGCCTCTGGGAATGAGCAGTTCTTC,CSAGPLASGNEQFF
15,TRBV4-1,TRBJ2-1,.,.,TGTGCCAGCAGCCTTGGACGGGATTCTTACAATGAGCAGTTCTTC,CASSLGRDSYNEQFF
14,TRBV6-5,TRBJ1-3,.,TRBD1,TGTGCCAGCACCGTCGACAGGGGCGGAAACACCATATATTTT,CASTVDRGGNTIYF
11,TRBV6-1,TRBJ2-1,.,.,TGTGCCAGCAGTGAAGTTTTAGAGCAGTTCTTC,CASSEVLEQFF
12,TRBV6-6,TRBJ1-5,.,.,TGTGCCAGCAGTGATAGCAATCAGCCCCAGCATTTT,CASSDSNQPQHF
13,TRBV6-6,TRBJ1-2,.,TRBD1,TGTGCCAGCAGGCTGACAGGGAAAAGTGGCTACACCTTC,CASRLTGKSGYTF
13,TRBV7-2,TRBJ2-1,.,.,TGTGCCAGCAGAGGGACCCGCTGGGATGAGCAGTTCTTC,CASRGTRWDEQFF
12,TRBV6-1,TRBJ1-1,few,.,TGTGCCAGCAGTGAAGCCAGGGGATCAGCTTTCTTT,CASSEARGSAFF
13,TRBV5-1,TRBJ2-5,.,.,TGCGCCAGCAGCTTGGCCGGGAAAGAGACCCAGTACTTC,CASSLAGKETQYF
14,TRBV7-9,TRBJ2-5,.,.,TGTGCCAGCAGCTTAGCGGGGGGAGCGGAGACCCAGTACTTC,CASSLAGGAETQYF
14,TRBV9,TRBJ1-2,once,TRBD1,TGTGCCAGCAGCCCACAGACAGGGGACTATGGCTACACCTTC,CASSPQTGDYGYTF
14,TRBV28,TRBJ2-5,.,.,TGTGCCAGCAGTTCCCGGGCCACCCAAGAGACCCAGTACTTC,CASSSRATQETQYF
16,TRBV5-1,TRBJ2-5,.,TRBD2,TGCGCCAGCAGCCGTGGGACTAGCGGGGCTCAAGAGACCCAGTACTTC,CASSRGTSGAQETQYF
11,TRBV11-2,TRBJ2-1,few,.,TGTGCCAGCAGCGAACTAAATGAGCAGTTCTTC,CASSELNEQFF
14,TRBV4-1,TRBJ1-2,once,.,TGCGCCAGCAGCCAAGGTACGACAGGCTATGGCTACACCTTC,CASSQGTTGYGYTF
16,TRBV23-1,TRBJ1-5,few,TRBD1,TGCGCCAGCAGTCAACGGACAGGGGTACGGGATCAGCCCCAGCATTTT,CASSQRTGVRDQPQHF
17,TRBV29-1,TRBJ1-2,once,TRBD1,TGCAGCGTCGACCAAGGGGACAGGTCACTTCCAAACTATGGCTACACCTTC,CSVDQGDRSLPNYGYTF
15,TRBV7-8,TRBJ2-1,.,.,TGTGCCAGCACCACAGGCTTTAGCTCCTACAATGAGCAGTTCTTC,CASTTGFSSYNEQFF